The 7 T cell receptor beta chains given below trace back to one sample, sequenced in a study of blood T cell repertoires in COVID-19. Here immunoSEQ multiplex PCR was the method, and the copy in TCRdb shows in-frame clones only, minus some. The data contain over 75,000 clones, 65% to 90% of them seen just once; the ten biggest clones take up around 24%. Specimen: peripheral blood. The receptors derive from a woman aged 45-65 years with acute or convalescent COVID-19.

Worth noting for this clone: One end of the junction does not line up with germline, which may come from a read error. V is TRBV19 and J is TRBJ1-2; D unresolved. CDR1 is LNHDA, CDR2 SQIVND, per germline (reference sequence). The CDR3 consists of 12 residues. Here the CDR3 DNA reads TGTGCCAGTACCTCAGGAGGCCGCGGGAGGATTTTC. It codes for CASTSGGRGRIF.

The chain joins TRBV6-2 or TRBV6-3 to TRBJ2-7; D remains unclear. Germline V CDR1 and CDR2: MNHEY, SVGEGT. Trimming took off 6 bases at V and 2 bases at J, with 20 bases between the two ends. This CDR3 contains 16 residues. CDR3 amino acids: CASSPPFYKPPYEQYF. For the CDR3, the DNA is TGTGCCAGCAGCCCCCCTTTTTATAAGCCCCCCTACGAGCAGTACTTC.

This chain joins TRBV29-1 and TRBJ2-1; 7 positions match TRBD2. Germline CDR1 SQVTM, CDR2 ANQGSEA. Trimming took 7 bases from V and 3 from J; bases not matched to a gene: 12. CDR3 length: 15 amino acids. DNA of the CDR3: TGCAGCGCAGACAAACCCAGCGGGATCTACAATGAGCAGTTCTTC. Protein product: CSADKPSGIYNEQFF.

This clone turned up a few times. This chain uses TRBV2 with TRBJ1-6; 9 nucleotides line up with TRBD1. CDR1 and CDR2 from the germline V gene are SNHLY and FYNNEI. V dropped 5 bases and J dropped 9; count of bases not matched to a gene: 8. There are 15 residues in the CDR3. The CDR3, as DNA: TGTGCCAGCAGTCAGAGCGGACAGGGGATTTCACCCCTCCACTTT. Translation: CASSQSGQGISPLHF.

This chain links TRBV6-6 with TRBJ1-4; D might be TRBD1 (5 bases). V gave up 6 bases and J gave up 4 bases, with 18 bases separating them. This CDR3 is 16 amino acids long. Germline CDR1 is MNHNY and CDR2 is SVGAGI (reference sequence). The CDR3 nucleotides read TGTGCCAGCAGAACGCGGGACGGAGTCGTTAATGAAAAACTGTTTTTT. Translation gives CASRTRDGVVNEKLFF.

The V and J genes are TRBV6-5 and TRBJ2-7; 9 positions match TRBD2. The germline V gene encodes CDR1 MNHEY and CDR2 SVGAGI. There are 15 residues in the CDR3. Unmatched junction bases numbered 6, after V lost 0 bases and J lost 6 bases. In DNA form, the CDR3 reads TGTGCCAGCAGTTACTCCCCGTCTAGCGGGACCGAGCAGTACTTC. It yields the protein CASSYSPSSGTEQYF.

The V and J genes are TRBV27 and TRBJ1-2; TRBD1 matches 8 bases. Per germline, CDR1 MNHEY and CDR2 SMNVEV (reference sequence). The ends lost 6 bases at V and 8 bases at J; junction bases unmatched: 17. This CDR3 contains 16 residues. Written as DNA, the CDR3 is TGTGCCAGCAGCCTAGCGGGAACGGACAGGGTGGGCGGCTACACCTTC. This sequence encodes CASSLAGTDRVGGYTF.